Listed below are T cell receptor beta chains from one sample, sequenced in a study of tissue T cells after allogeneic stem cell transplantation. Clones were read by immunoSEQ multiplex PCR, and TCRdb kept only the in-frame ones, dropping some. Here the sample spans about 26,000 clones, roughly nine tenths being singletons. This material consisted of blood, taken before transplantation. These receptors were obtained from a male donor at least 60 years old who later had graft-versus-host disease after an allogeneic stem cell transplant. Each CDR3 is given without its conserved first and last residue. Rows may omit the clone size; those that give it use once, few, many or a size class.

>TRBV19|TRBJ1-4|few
ASSMNRVLNEKLF
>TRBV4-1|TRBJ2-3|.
ASSQERQGTDTQY
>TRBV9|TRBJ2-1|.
ASSVGARGDEQF
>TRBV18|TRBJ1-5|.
ASSPGRDTLGPQH
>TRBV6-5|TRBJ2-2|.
ASRRRDINTGELF
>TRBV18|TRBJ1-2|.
ASSPPSRTGDGYT
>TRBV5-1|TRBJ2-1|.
ASSLEGRGDEQF
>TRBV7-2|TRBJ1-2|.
ASSRDGSTIGYT
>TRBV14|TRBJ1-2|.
ASSLGHNGYT
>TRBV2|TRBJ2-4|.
ASTNRGEQIGKNIQY
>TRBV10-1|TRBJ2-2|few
ASSEWSSDTGELF
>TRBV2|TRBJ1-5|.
ASRSGLGQPQH
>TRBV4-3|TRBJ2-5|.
ASSRTLGSRGETQY
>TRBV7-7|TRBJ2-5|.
ASSFTSDLLLETQY
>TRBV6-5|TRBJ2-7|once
ASTPGTPFTEQY
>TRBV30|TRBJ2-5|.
AWTIAGGKKETQY